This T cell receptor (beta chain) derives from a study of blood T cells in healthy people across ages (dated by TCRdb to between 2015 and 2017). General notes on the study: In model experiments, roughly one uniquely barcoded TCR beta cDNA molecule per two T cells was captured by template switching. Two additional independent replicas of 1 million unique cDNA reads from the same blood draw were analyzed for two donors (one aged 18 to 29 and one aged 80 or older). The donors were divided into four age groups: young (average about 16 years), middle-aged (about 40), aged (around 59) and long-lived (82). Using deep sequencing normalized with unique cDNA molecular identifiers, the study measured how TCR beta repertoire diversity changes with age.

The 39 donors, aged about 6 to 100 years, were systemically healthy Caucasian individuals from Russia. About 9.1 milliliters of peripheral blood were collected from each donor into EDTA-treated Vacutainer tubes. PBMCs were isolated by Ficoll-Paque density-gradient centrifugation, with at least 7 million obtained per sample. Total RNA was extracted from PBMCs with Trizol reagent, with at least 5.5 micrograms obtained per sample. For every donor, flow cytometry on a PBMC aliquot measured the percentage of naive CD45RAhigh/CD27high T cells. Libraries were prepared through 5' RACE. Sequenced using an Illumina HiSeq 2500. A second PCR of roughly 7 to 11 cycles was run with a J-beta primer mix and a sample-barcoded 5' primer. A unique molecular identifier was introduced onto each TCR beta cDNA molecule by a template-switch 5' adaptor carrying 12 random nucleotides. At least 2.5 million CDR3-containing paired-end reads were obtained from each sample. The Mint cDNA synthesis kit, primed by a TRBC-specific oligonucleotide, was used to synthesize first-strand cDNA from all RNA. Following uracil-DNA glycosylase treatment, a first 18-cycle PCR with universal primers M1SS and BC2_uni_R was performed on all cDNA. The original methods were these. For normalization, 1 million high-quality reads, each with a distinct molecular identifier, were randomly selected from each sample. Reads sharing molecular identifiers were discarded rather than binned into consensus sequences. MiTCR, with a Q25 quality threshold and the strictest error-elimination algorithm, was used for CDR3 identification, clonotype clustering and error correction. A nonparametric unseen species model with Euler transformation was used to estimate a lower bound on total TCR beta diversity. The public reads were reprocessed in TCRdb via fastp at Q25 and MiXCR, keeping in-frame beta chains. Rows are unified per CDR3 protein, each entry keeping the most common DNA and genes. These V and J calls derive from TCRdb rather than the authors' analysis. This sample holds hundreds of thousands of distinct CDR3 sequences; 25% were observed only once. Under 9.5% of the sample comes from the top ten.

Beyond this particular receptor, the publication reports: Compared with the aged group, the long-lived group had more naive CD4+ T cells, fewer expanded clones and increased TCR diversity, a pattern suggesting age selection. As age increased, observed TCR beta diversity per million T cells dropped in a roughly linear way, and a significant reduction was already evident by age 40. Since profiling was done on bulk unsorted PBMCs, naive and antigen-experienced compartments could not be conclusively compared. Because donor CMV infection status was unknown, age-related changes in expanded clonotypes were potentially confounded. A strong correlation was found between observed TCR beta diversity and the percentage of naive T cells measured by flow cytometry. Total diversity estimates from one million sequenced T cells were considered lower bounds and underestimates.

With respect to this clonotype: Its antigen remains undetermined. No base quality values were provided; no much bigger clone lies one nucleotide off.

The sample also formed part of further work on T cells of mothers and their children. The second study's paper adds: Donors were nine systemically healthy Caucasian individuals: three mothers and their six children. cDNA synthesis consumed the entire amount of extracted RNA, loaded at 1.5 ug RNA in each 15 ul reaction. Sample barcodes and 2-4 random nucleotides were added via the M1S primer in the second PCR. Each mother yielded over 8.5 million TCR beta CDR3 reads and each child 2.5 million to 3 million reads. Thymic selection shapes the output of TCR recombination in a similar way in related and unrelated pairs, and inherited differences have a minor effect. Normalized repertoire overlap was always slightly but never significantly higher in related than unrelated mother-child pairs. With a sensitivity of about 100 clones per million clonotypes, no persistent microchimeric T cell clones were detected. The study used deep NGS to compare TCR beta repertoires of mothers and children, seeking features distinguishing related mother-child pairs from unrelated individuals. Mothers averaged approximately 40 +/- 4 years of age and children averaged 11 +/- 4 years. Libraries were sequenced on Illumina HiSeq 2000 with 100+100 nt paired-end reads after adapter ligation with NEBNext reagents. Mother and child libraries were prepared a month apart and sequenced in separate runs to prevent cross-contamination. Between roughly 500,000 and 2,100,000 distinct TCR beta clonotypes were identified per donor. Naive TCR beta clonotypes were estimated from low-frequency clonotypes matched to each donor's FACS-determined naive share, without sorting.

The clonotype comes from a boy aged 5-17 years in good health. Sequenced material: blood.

The CDR3 protein sequence reads: CASSLAVAGEMYF. The sequenced DNA is TGTGCCAGCAGCCTAGCGGTAGCGGGGGAGATGTACTTC. The receptor chain draws on TRBV3-1 and TRBJ2-5; a stretch of 9 junction bases matches TRBD2. The CDR3 measures 13 amino acids from cysteine to phenylalanine. Left in the record is the CDR3 DNA by itself, 39 bases read in frame from the first base. From V the trimming removes 4 bases and from J it removes 13 bases, while the gene matches leave 10 bases of the junction unaccounted for. The CDR1 and CDR2 encoded by the germline V gene (reference sequence) are LGHDT and YNNKEL.